This is a list of T cell receptor beta chains from one sample in a study of PD-L1 blockade in urothelial cancer. Measured with immunoSEQ multiplex PCR; TCRdb has only the in-frame clones, and not every one. Of around 45,000 clones in the sample, 88% were seen once. The source was PBMCs, collected around atezolizumab (anti-PD-L1) treatment. The receptors were gathered from a woman in her sixties or seventies with urothelial cancer. Both conserved end residues are part of each CDR3. D genes are given only for firm matches. Not all rows give a size; the values are once, few, many and, for expanded clones, a class.

TRBJ2-3 TRBV9 - - CASSALRVDTQYF TGTGCCAGCAGCGCCCTCAGGGTGGATACGCAGTATTTT
TRBJ2-2 TRBV7-8 - - CASSPRVSTGELFF TGTGCCAGCAGCCCCCGGGTCAGCACCGGGGAGCTGTTTTTT
TRBJ2-7 TRBV6-5 - TRBD1 CASSVGQTKTKQYF TGTGCCAGCAGTGTGGGACAGACCAAAACTAAGCAGTACTTC
TRBJ1-4 TRBV19 - - CASSKSAGPTNEKLFF TGTGCCAGTAGTAAAAGTGCGGGTCCAACTAATGAAAAACTGTTTTTT
TRBJ2-3 TRBV7-9 - TRBD2 CASSSTKRGGADTQYF TGTGCCAGCAGCTCCACCAAGCGGGGGGGAGCAGATACGCAGTATTTT
TRBJ2-3 TRBV19 - - CASRIGPGVTDTQYF TGTGCCAGTAGGATAGGGCCGGGGGTGACAGATACGCAGTATTTT
TRBJ2-2 TRBV9 - TRBD2 CASSVGTSGANTGELFF TGTGCCAGCAGCGTAGGGACTAGCGGGGCGAACACCGGGGAGCTGTTTTTT
TRBJ2-7 TRBV6-5 - TRBD2 CASSPAGAHTYEQYF TGTGCCAGCAGCCCCGCGGGAGCGCACACCTACGAGCAGTACTTC
TRBJ2-2 TRBV9 - TRBD2 CASSGLAGTNTGELFF TGTGCCAGCAGCGGACTAGCGGGGACGAACACCGGGGAGCTGTTTTTT
TRBJ2-3 TRBV9 - - CASSVGGPPTDTQYF TGTGCCAGCAGCGTCGGGGGGCCTCCCACAGATACGCAGTATTTT
TRBJ1-2 TRBV19 - - CATRAGVYGYTF TGTGCCACCAGAGCAGGGGTCTATGGCTACACCTTC
TRBJ2-2 TRBV10-2 - TRBD2 CASSKTLAGGPGTGELFF TGCGCCAGCAGTAAGACGTTAGCGGGAGGGCCTGGAACCGGGGAGCTGTTTTTT
TRBJ1-1 TRBV19 - TRBD1 CASTQGQGPNTEAFF TGTGCCAGTACTCAGGGACAGGGACCGAACACTGAAGCTTTCTTT
TRBJ2-1 TRBV6-1 - - CAIFRGGNEQFF TGTGCCATCTTCAGGGGTGGGAATGAGCAGTTCTTC
TRBJ2-7 TRBV9 - TRBD2 CASSVEWTSREQYF TGTGCCAGCAGCGTAGAGTGGACTAGCAGGGAGCAGTACTTC
TRBJ2-7 TRBV6-6 - - CASSYSRQFSYEQYF TGTGCCAGCAGTTACTCGAGGCAGTTCTCCTACGAGCAGTACTTC
TRBJ2-7 TRBV28 - TRBD1 CASRGDRLFYEQYF TGTGCCAGCAGAGGGGACAGACTCTTCTACGAGCAGTACTTC
TRBJ2-1 TRBV28 - TRBD2 CASGGLAGGPSSYNEQFF TGTGCCAGCGGGGGACTAGCGGGAGGGCCTTCCTCCTACAATGAGCAGTTCTTC
TRBJ2-7 TRBV6-5 - - CASSYTPTGGSYEQYF TGTGCCAGCAGTTACACACCAACCGGCGGCTCCTACGAGCAGTACTTC
TRBJ1-3 TRBV7-2 few - CASSSPPGGGGTGNTIYF TGTGCCAGCAGCTCCCCGCCGGGGGGCGGGGGCACTGGAAACACCATATATTTT
TRBJ2-1 TRBV7-9 - TRBD1 CASSFADRAIYNEQFF TGTGCCAGCAGCTTCGCGGACAGGGCTATTTACAATGAGCAGTTCTTC
TRBJ2-1 TRBV7-6 - - CASSPQGPGPYNEQFF TGTGCCAGCAGCCCTCAGGGGCCTGGTCCCTACAATGAGCAGTTCTTC
TRBJ2-1 TRBV7-2 once - CASSDSRAYNEQFF TGTGCCAGCAGTGATAGCAGGGCCTACAATGAGCAGTTCTTC
TRBJ2-7 TRBV7-2 - TRBD2 CASSSTSSEQYF TGTGCCAGCAGCTCGACTAGCTCCGAGCAGTACTTC
TRBJ2-1 TRBV5-5 - - CASSFEGSDEQFF TGTGCCAGCAGCTTTGAAGGAAGCGATGAGCAGTTCTTC
TRBJ2-4 TRBV29-1 - - CSVELAENIQYF TGCAGCGTTGAACTAGCAGAAAACATTCAGTACTTC
TRBJ1-1 TRBV12-5 - TRBD1 CASVHPHPIHRGPFF TGTGCTAGTGTACATCCCCACCCAATTCACAGGGGACCTTTCTTT
TRBJ1-6 TRBV25-1 - - CASSDQRNSPLHF TGTGCCAGCAGTGATCAACGGAATTCACCCCTCCACTTT
TRBJ2-7 TRBV5-6 once - CASSSKGSGQTYEQYF TGTGCCAGCAGCTCAAAAGGAAGCGGACAGACCTACGAGCAGTACTTC
TRBJ2-7 TRBV29-1 - - CSVRDARSYEQYF TGCAGCGTGCGGGACGCTCGATCCTACGAGCAGTACTTC
TRBJ1-1 TRBV10-3 - TRBD1 CAISPLDRGTEAFF TGTGCCATCAGTCCCCTTGACAGGGGCACTGAAGCTTTCTTT
TRBJ2-5 TRBV19 - - CASSVTGSETQYF TGTGCCAGTAGTGTAACAGGGTCGGAGACCCAGTACTTC
TRBJ2-5 TRBV6-5 - TRBD2 CASSYSGGYQETQYF TGTGCCAGCAGTTACTCGGGGGGGTACCAAGAGACCCAGTACTTC
TRBJ2-3 TRBV7-7 - - CASSLGAGITDTQYF TGTGCCAGCAGCTTAGGGGCTGGCATCACAGATACGCAGTATTTT
TRBJ2-2 TRBV6-1 - TRBD1 CATGGANTGELFF TGTGCCACAGGGGGCGCGAACACCGGGGAGCTGTTTTTT
TRBJ1-5 TRBV9 - - CASSVGGGKEDQPQHF TGTGCCAGCAGCGTAGGAGGAGGGAAGGAGGATCAGCCCCAGCATTTT
TRBJ2-3 TRBV19 - TRBD1 CATLHRDRETDTQYF TGTGCCACATTGCACCGGGACAGGGAAACAGATACGCAGTATTTT
TRBJ1-1 TRBV7-2 - - CASSLTLGDTEAFF TGTGCCAGCAGCTTAACGCTCGGGGACACTGAAGCTTTCTTT
TRBJ2-7 TRBV7-6 - - CASSFQQGSYEQYF TGTGCCAGCAGCTTCCAACAGGGTTCCTACGAGCAGTACTTC
TRBJ2-7 TRBV28 - - CASSRASASSYEQYF TGTGCCAGCAGTCGTGCTAGCGCAAGCTCCTACGAGCAGTACTTC
TRBJ2-3 TRBV18 - - CASSPLVSTDTQYF TGTGCCAGCTCACCACTAGTCAGCACAGATACGCAGTATTTT
TRBJ2-7 TRBV4-1 - TRBD1 CASSQGQGAYEQYF TGCGCCAGCAGCCAAGGACAGGGGGCCTACGAGCAGTACTTC
TRBJ1-1 TRBV5-6 once TRBD1 CASSSPGQEAFF TGTGCCAGCAGCTCTCCGGGACAGGAAGCTTTCTTT
TRBJ2-5 TRBV18 - TRBD1 CASSRQGFSQETQYF TGTGCCAGCTCACGACAGGGGTTTTCCCAAGAGACCCAGTACTTC
TRBJ2-3 TRBV27 - - CASTKGSPGFRDTQYF TGTGCCAGCACCAAAGGTTCCCCGGGATTCCGAGATACGCAGTATTTT
TRBJ1-1 TRBV29-1 - - CSVGGGAFLNTEAFF TGCAGCGTCGGGGGTGGTGCGTTCTTGAACACTGAAGCTTTCTTT
TRBJ2-7 TRBV5-5 - TRBD1 CASSRGQGAYEQYF TGTGCCAGCAGCCGTGGACAGGGGGCTTATGAGCAGTACTTC
TRBJ1-5 TRBV5-6 - - CASSLLVESGDNQPQHF TGTGCCAGCAGTCTGCTTGTCGAATCAGGGGACAATCAGCCCCAGCATTTT
TRBJ2-1 TRBV23-1 - - CASSLGPRYNEQFF TGCGCCAGCAGTCTAGGCCCTAGGTACAATGAGCAGTTCTTC
TRBJ1-4 TRBV15 - - CATSSWGGEKLFF TGTGCCACCAGCAGCTGGGGAGGGGAAAAACTGTTTTTT
TRBJ2-1 TRBV23-1 - TRBD2 CASSLGKTSENSYNEQFF TGCGCCAGCAGTCTCGGTAAGACTAGCGAAAACTCCTACAATGAGCAGTTCTTC
TRBJ2-2 TRBV19 - TRBD2 CASSIDPRTSWGAGELFF TGTGCCAGTAGTATAGACCCTCGGACTAGCTGGGGTGCCGGGGAGCTGTTTTTT
TRBJ2-4 TRBV27 - TRBD1 CASSFRGSDIQYF TGTGCCAGCAGTTTCAGGGGGAGCGACATTCAGTACTTC